Presented here are 12 T cell receptor beta chains from one specimen sequenced in a study of OX40 agonist ivuxolimab in advanced cancers. The protocol was immunoSEQ multiplex PCR, while the TCRdb copy is restricted to in-frame clones and leaves out a portion. The sample lists about 58,000 clones, over 75% seen once, with 0.75% in the top ten. The sequencing used CD4+ or CD8+ T cells sorted from blood, collected in a trial of the OX40 agonist ivuxolimab. The receptors were gathered from an adult with an advanced solid tumor such as melanoma, head and neck, liver or kidney cancer.

This sequence joins TRBV6-4 and TRBJ1-6; TRBD1 might be the D (6 bases). Per germline, CDR1 MRHNA and CDR2 SNTAGT. CDR3 length: 15 residues. With 3 bases removed from V and 5 bases from J, the gap between germline ends came to 11 bases. The CDR3 bases are TGTGCCAGCAGTGAACTCGGACAGAATAATTCACCCCTCCACTTT. Protein sequence: CASSELGQNNSPLHF.

The chain carries TRBV27 and TRBJ2-3; 7 nucleotides align to TRBD2. The CDR3 is made up of 12 amino acids. CDR1 and CDR2 from the germline V gene are MNHEY and SMNVEV (reference sequence). J lost 7 bases, V lost 6 bases, and 4 bases had no gene match. CDR3 in DNA: TGTGCCAGCAGCGCCGGGGGGTATACGCAGTATTTT. Encoded protein: CASSAGGYTQYF.

CDR3 amino acids: CAISGGTYYGYTF. CDR3 DNA sequence: TGTGCCATCAGTGGGGGGACTTACTATGGCTACACCTTC. This chain connects TRBV10-3 to TRBJ1-2; TRBD1 is a possible D gene (5 bases). The ends were cut back, 4 bases at V and 3 bases at J, with 9 bases in the middle. This CDR3 is built from 13 residues. Germline CDR1 and CDR2: ENHRY and SYGVKD.

A single count supports this clone. The chain employs TRBV6-4 and TRBJ2-1; TRBD1 matches at 8 bases. Germline V gives CDR1 MRHNA, CDR2 SNTAGT. J gave up 2 bases and V 4 bases, and 13 bases lay outside the gene matches. The CDR3 runs 18 residues. This CDR3 is CASSARGPRKNPYNEQFF. The CDR3, as DNA: TGTGCCAGCAGTGCCAGGGGGCCCCGTAAGAACCCCTACAATGAGCAGTTCTTC.

The chain carries TRBV4-2 and TRBJ2-3; tentative D call: TRBD2 (5 bases). The V and J ends lost 0 bases and 1 base respectively, with 8 bases between them. This CDR3 has 15 amino acids. Germline CDR1 reads LGHNA; CDR2 reads YNFKEQ. The DNA of the CDR3 is TGTGCCAGCAGCCAAGATGGACTTGGCACAGATACGCAGTATTTT. Amino acid sequence: CASSQDGLGTDTQYF.

CDR3 sequence (DNA): TGTGCCAGCAGCGTAGGTCAGGCGGTCGGTGAGCAGTTCTTC. This sequence encodes CASSVGQAVGEQFF. This sequence joins TRBV9 and TRBJ2-1; D is ambiguous. This CDR3 is 14 amino acids long. Germline V gene data show CDR1 as SGDLS and CDR2 as YYNGEE. Between the trimmed V and J ends, which lost 0 bases and 9 bases, there was a span of 13 bases.

The chain employs TRBV15 and TRBJ2-1; perhaps TRBD1 as D (5 bases). The CDR3 spans 14 residues. V was clipped by 0 bases and J by 4 bases, with 7 bases between them. Germline V lookup: CDR1 LNHNV, CDR2 YYDKDF (reference sequence). The CDR3 nucleotides read TGTGCCACCAGCAGAGAGACAGCTTACAATGAGCAGTTCTTC. Translating it yields CATSRETAYNEQFF.

The J gene is TRBJ2-1, the V gene TRBV19; 10 bases align to TRBD1. Germline lookup yields CDR1 LNHDA and CDR2 SQIVND (reference sequence). The CDR3 consists of 15 residues. V dropped 1 base and J dropped 13; count of bases not matched to a gene: 10. The CDR3 sequence: CASSIAGQGTERQFF. Here the CDR3 DNA reads TGTGCCAGTAGTATAGCGGGACAGGGGACGGAGAGACAGTTCTTC.

V and J are TRBV5-4 and TRBJ2-1; weak D call: TRBD1 (6 bases). V was cut by 3 bases and J by 0 bases, with 16 bases left in between. The CDR3 is 17 amino acids. Germline V CDR1 and CDR2: SGHNT, YYREEE (reference sequence). The CDR3 nucleotides are TGTGCCAGCAGCTCCCGATGGGCGGACAGCTCCTACAATGAGCAGTTCTTC. Its translation: CASSSRWADSSYNEQFF.

The J gene is TRBJ1-6, the V gene TRBV7-9, with D hard to call. V was shortened by 5 bases and J by 9 bases, with 17 bases between the two germline ends. There are 15 residues in the CDR3. CDR1 and CDR2 from the germline V gene are SEHNR and FQNEAQ (reference sequence). The CDR3 sequence: CASSAARSESSPLHF. The CDR3 nucleotides read TGTGCCAGCAGCGCCGCAAGGTCCGAGTCTTCACCCCTCCACTTT. Combining the CDR3 with reference TRBV7-9 and TRBJ1-6 gives the whole variable domain DTGVSQNPRHKITKRGQNVTFRCDPISEHNRLYWYRQTLGQGPEFLTYFQNEAQLEKSRLLSDRFSAERPKGSFSTLEIQRTEQGDSAMYLCASSAARSESSPLHFGNGTRLTVT.

The V and J genes are TRBV2 and TRBJ2-5; D tentatively fits TRBD1 or TRBD2 (6 bases each). This CDR3 is built from 14 residues. Trimming cost V 6 bases and J 5 bases, with 16 bases left between them. The germline V gene encodes CDR1 SNHLY and CDR2 FYNNEI. The CDR3 sequence is CASRTGRGLETQYF. In DNA form, the CDR3 reads TGTGCCAGCAGGACGGGTCGGGGGCTGGAGACCCAGTACTTC.

This clone appeared once. The CDR3 region has the DNA TGTGCCAGCAGCTTACCCAATGAAGGGAAACTGTTTTTT. Encoded protein: CASSLPNEGKLFF. This chain connects TRBV11-3 to TRBJ1-4; the D is unclear. From germline, CDR1 is SGHNT and CDR2 YENEEA. This CDR3 spans 13 amino acids. Between the trimmed V and J ends, which lost 2 bases and 11 bases, there was a span of 12 bases.